This T cell receptor (beta chain) is drawn from a study of OX40 agonist ivuxolimab in advanced cancers. The study, taken as a whole, reports: Partial responders treated at 0.1-3.0 mg/kg exhibited clonal expansion among the lowest measured.

Of note for this clone: Its specificity is not known.

CDR1 is SGHAT and CDR2 is FQNNGV in the germline V gene. This CDR3 comprises 18 residues. Trimming left V 6 bases short and J 0 bases short, with 21 bases between. Produced via immunoSEQ multiplex PCR; TCRdb's table is partial and in-frame only. The sample carries 14,000 or so clones, roughly three quarters recorded once. This receptor was obtained from an adult with an advanced solid tumor such as melanoma, head and neck, liver or kidney cancer. This material consisted of CD4+ or CD8+ T cells sorted from blood, taken in a trial of the OX40 agonist ivuxolimab. The genes are TRBV11-2 and TRBJ1-3; no firm D call. The CDR3 nucleotides are TGTGCCAGCAGTCTAGGAGGGTTGACCGAACTCTCTGGAAACACCATATATTTT. Translating gives CASSLGGLTELSGNTIYF.